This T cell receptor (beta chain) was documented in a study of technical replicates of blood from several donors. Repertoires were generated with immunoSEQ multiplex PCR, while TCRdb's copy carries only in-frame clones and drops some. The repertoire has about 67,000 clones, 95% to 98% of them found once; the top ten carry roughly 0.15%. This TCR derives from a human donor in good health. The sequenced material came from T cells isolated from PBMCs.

The CDR3 sequence is CAISIGQVGDSPLHF. CDR3 nucleotides: TGTGCCATCAGCATAGGACAGGTGGGAGATTCACCCCTCCACTTT. The chain uses TRBV10-3 and TRBJ1-6; 7 nucleotides agree with TRBD1. The junction had 10 bases not matched to a gene; V was cut back by 6 bases and J by 8 bases. Per germline, CDR1 ENHRY and CDR2 SYGVKD. The CDR3 covers 15 residues.